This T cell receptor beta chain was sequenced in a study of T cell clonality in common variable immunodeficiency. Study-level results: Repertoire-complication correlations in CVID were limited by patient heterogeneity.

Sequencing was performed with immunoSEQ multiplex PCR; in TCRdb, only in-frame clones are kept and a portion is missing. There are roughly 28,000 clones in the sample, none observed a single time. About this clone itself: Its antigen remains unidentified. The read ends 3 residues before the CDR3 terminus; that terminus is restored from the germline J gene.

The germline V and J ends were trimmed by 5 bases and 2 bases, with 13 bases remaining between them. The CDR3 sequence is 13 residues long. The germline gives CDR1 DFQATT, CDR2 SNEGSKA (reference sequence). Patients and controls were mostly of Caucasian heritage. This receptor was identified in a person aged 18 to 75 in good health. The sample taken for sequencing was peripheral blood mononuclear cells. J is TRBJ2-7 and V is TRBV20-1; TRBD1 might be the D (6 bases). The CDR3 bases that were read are TGCAGTGCTGGGGACCAGGGGACCTACGAG. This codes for CSAGDQGTYE. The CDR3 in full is CSAGDQGTYEQYF.